This entry describes one TCR beta chain. Its matching antigen is unknown. Germline and junction disagree at one end, which may indicate a read error. The data derive from a study of blood T cells in healthy people across ages. Study-wide results and caveats: As age increased, TCR beta diversity per million T cells fell in a roughly linear fashion. Compared with aged donors, long-lived donors showed fewer expanded clones, suggesting selection.

Germline CDR1 is SGHKS and CDR2 is YYEKEE (reference sequence). This CDR3 has 18 residues. Using a J-beta primer mix together with a sample-barcoded 5' primer, a second PCR was run for about 6 to 11 cycles. MiXCR was run by TCRdb on the 5' RACE reads, yielding one entry per CDR3 protein. The sample yields some 640,000 distinct CDR3 sequences, about 30% seen once. Per individual sample, total RNA of at least 5 micrograms was extracted. The sample consisted of blood. J is TRBJ1-5 and V is TRBV5-5, with no clear D. The sequence derives from a woman older than 75 in good health. This chain's CDR3 is CASSLDSGILGSNQPQHF. CDR3 DNA sequence: TGCGCCAGCAGCTTGGACTCGGGGATACTCGGAAGCAATCAGCCCCAGCATTTT.